The 29 T cell receptor beta chains below were found in one sample sequenced in a study of cytomegalovirus exposure and HLA in healthy donors (dated by TCRdb to 2015 to 2018). To prepare the library, the immunoSEQ multiplex PCR assay was applied. The multiplex PCR relied on a mix of 60 forward primers for TCR Vbeta segments and 13 reverse primers for TCR Jbeta segments. In its TCRdb copy, this immuneACCESS table keeps in-frame sequences only and misses some clones. Where compared with another copy, unresolved V genes explain less than half of these, and the others have no known cause. Recorded for this sample are more than 95,000 clones; approximately 80% of them occurred a single time. 1.3% of the sample goes to the ten largest clones. Sequenced material: PBMCs. The origin of the receptors is a man in his thirties or forties in good health and CMV-seronegative.

The J gene is TRBJ1-1, the V gene TRBV10-3; the D gene is possibly TRBD1 (5 bases). This CDR3 spans 14 amino acids. CDR1 ENHRY and CDR2 SYGVKD come from the germline V gene. The V gene lost 4 bases and the J gene lost 0 bases, with 9 bases spanning the gap. CDR3 in amino acids: CAISGGGLNTEAFF. The CDR3 bases are TGTGCCATCAGTGGGGGGGGGTTGAACACTGAAGCTTTCTTT.

The chain links TRBV10-3 to TRBJ1-2; unclear D gene. Germline-derived CDR1 and CDR2 are ENHRY and SYGVKD. Between the trimmed V and J ends, which lost 4 bases and 2 bases, there was a span of 8 bases. This CDR3 has 13 residues. CDR3 region: CAISVTENYGYTF. CDR3 bases: TGTGCCATCAGTGTAACAGAGAACTATGGCTACACCTTC.

The chain recombines TRBV6-5 with TRBJ2-7; 8 nucleotides line up with TRBD1. The germline CDR1 and CDR2 sequences are MNHEY and SVGAGI. The ends lost 7 bases at V and 2 bases at J; junction bases unmatched: 7. CDR3 length equals 14 residues. In nucleotides, the CDR3 is TGTGCCAGCACCCGGACAGGGTCGACCTACGAGCAGTACTTC. Translated: CASTRTGSTYEQYF.

This clone was picked up one time. The chain links TRBV30 to TRBJ1-1, with D unresolved. V was shortened by 2 bases and J by 2 bases, with 12 bases between the two germline ends. Germline assignment: CDR1 GTSNPN and CDR2 SVGIG (reference sequence). The CDR3 runs 14 residues. This CDR3 is CAWSRSSANTEAFF. Here the CDR3 DNA reads TGTGCCTGGAGTAGGAGCAGTGCTAACACTGAAGCTTTCTTT. The whole variable domain, remainder taken from reference TRBV30 and TRBJ1-1, is SQTIHQWPATLVQPVGSPLSLECTVEGTSNPNLYWYRQAAGRGLQLLFYSVGIGQISSEVPQNLSASRPQDRQFILSSKKLLLSDSGFYLCAWSRSSANTEAFFGQGTRLTVV.

The rearrangement links TRBV4-1 to TRBJ1-5; D may be TRBD1 (5 bases). This CDR3 has 15 residues. CDR1 MGHRA and CDR2 YSYEKL come from the germline V gene. V shed 1 base and J shed 5 bases, with 12 bases lying between them. Here the CDR3 DNA reads TGCGCCAGCAGCCAAGTCATAGGGGTACATCAGCCCCAGCATTTT. It is translated as CASSQVIGVHQPQHF.

V usage is TRBV6-5 and J usage is TRBJ2-1; 7 bases align to TRBD2. Germline V gene data show CDR1 as MNHEY and CDR2 as SVGAGI. V was pared by 2 bases and J by 1 base, with 2 bases of the junction left unmatched. The CDR3 has 15 amino acids. The CDR3 loop is CASSYGDYSYNEQFF. Here the CDR3 DNA reads TGTGCCAGCAGTTACGGGGACTATTCCTACAATGAGCAGTTCTTC.

V is TRBV7-6 and J is TRBJ2-7, with TRBD1 as a possible D gene (7 bases). The V end was cut by 6 bases, the J end by 6 bases, with 21 bases between. This CDR3 is built from 15 residues. The germline gives CDR1 SGHVS, CDR2 FNYEAQ. The DNA for the CDR3 is TGTGCCAGCAGTTCCGACAGGGAGGCTGTAGGCGAGCAGTACTTC. It encodes CASSSDREAVGEQYF.

This chain joins TRBV30 and TRBJ2-7; D unresolved. The CDR3 has 14 amino acids. V lost 3 bases and J 2 bases, leaving 14 bases between the germline ends. Germline-derived CDR1 and CDR2 are GTSNPN and SVGIG (reference sequence). The CDR3 protein is CAWRRSFPPYEQYF. CDR3 sequence (DNA): TGTGCCTGGAGGCGTTCCTTTCCACCCTACGAGCAGTACTTC.

This clone was observed a handful of times. V gene TRBV6-5 combines with J gene TRBJ1-5, with 7 bases matching TRBD1. Germline V CDR1 and CDR2: MNHEY, SVGAGI. J gave up 2 bases and V 6 bases, and 7 bases lay outside the gene matches. CDR3 size: 15 residues. The CDR3 loop is CASRRQGGRNQPQHF. CDR3 bases: TGTGCCAGCAGGCGACAGGGTGGACGCAATCAGCCCCAGCATTTT.

The chain couples TRBV28 to TRBJ2-5; tentative D call: TRBD1 (6 bases). The CDR3 runs 14 residues. V was pared by 8 bases and J by 1 base, with 14 bases between. CDR1 is MDHEN, CDR2 SYDVKM, per germline. The CDR3 bases are TGTGCCAGCTTTGACACAGGGACCCAAGAGACCCAGTACTTC. Its protein is CASFDTGTQETQYF.

The chain carries TRBV5-5 and TRBJ2-1; 11 bases align to TRBD2. The trim removed 2 bases at V and 9 bases at J, leaving 7 bases unmatched. The CDR3 is 15 residues long. CDR1 SGHKS and CDR2 YYEKEE come from the germline V gene (reference sequence). This CDR3 is CASSLGLAGPAEQFF. DNA for the CDR3: TGTGCCAGCAGCTTAGGACTAGCGGGCCCGGCTGAGCAGTTCTTC.

CDR3 nucleotides: TGTGCCAGTAGTATGCAGGGCCTGTCCCACGGAGATACGCAGTATTTT. It yields the protein CASSMQGLSHGDTQYF. The V call is TRBV19, the J call TRBJ2-3, with D possibly TRBD1 on 5 matching bases. This CDR3 has 16 amino acids. From germline, CDR1 is LNHDA and CDR2 SQIVND (reference sequence). V gave up 3 bases and J gave up 5 bases, with 18 bases separating them.

The chain uses TRBV4-3 and TRBJ1-2, with 8 bases identical to TRBD1. The germline CDR1 and CDR2 sequences are LGHNA and YSLEER. The V segment lost 0 bases and the J segment 1 base; nucleotides outside the gene matches: 1. The CDR3 runs to 15 residues. The CDR3 loop reads CASSQDRGLNYGYTF. DNA for the CDR3: TGCGCCAGCAGCCAAGACAGGGGGCTTAACTATGGCTACACCTTC.

The chain joins TRBV27 to TRBJ1-1, with 7 nucleotides matching TRBD1. Germline values: CDR1 MNHEY, CDR2 SMNVEV (reference sequence). The CDR3 has 15 amino acids. The J segment lost 3 bases and the V segment lost 5 bases, leaving 9 bases of the junction unmatched. CDR3 residues: CASSQGVFGDTEAFF. The DNA for the CDR3 is TGTGCCAGCAGTCAGGGGGTGTTTGGTGACACTGAAGCTTTCTTT.

The chain couples TRBV6-6 to TRBJ1-5, with TRBD1 as a possible D gene (6 bases). The CDR3 consists of 13 residues. The germline V gene encodes CDR1 MNHNY and CDR2 SVGAGI (reference sequence). The ends were cut back, 6 bases at V and 7 bases at J, with 13 bases in the middle. CDR3 amino acids: CASSYAGEQPQHF. DNA of the CDR3: TGTGCCAGCAGCTACGCAGGGGAGCAGCCCCAGCATTTT.

The chain recombines TRBV6-5 with TRBJ1-5; D might be TRBD1 (5 bases). The CDR3 spans 14 residues. Germline lookup yields CDR1 MNHEY and CDR2 SVGAGI. Trimming pared 6 bases from V and 7 bases from J, leaving 16 bases between. In nucleotides, the CDR3 is TGTGCCAGCAGGCCGGGGGTCGATCGACAGCCCCAGCATTTT. The encoded protein is CASRPGVDRQPQHF.

This chain joins TRBV6-1 and TRBJ1-4; possibly TRBD1 for D (6 bases). V lost 2 bases and J 8 bases, leaving 12 bases between the germline ends. Per the germline V gene, CDR1 is MNHNS and CDR2 is SASEGT. The CDR3 runs to 14 residues. CDR3 DNA sequence: TGTGCCAGCAGTGAAAGTGGGGGCCGGGAAAAACTGTTTTTT. As protein: CASSESGGREKLFF.

V usage is TRBV7-6 and J usage is TRBJ2-6; D is uncertain. This CDR3 has 14 amino acids. V dropped 2 bases and J dropped 2 bases, with 4 bases sitting between them. Germline V lookup: CDR1 SGHVS, CDR2 FNYEAQ. CDR3 loop: CASSLTAGANVLTF. Written as DNA, the CDR3 is TGTGCCAGCAGCTTAACGGCTGGGGCCAACGTCCTGACTTTC. The full variable domain, in which reference TRBV7-6 and TRBJ2-6 provide the parts outside the CDR3, is GAGVSQSPRYKVTKRGQDVALRCDPISGHVSLYWYRQALGQGPEFLTYFNYEAQQDKSGLPNDRFSAERPEGSISTLTIQRTEQRDSAMYRCASSLTAGANVLTFGAGSRLTVL.

This chain joins TRBV30 and TRBJ2-7, with D perhaps matching TRBD1 (5 bases). V gave up 0 bases and J gave up 6 bases, with 9 bases separating them. The CDR3 consists of 12 residues. Germline CDR1 reads GTSNPN; CDR2 reads SVGIG (reference sequence). CDR3 in amino acids: CAWSVGTGEQYF. The CDR3 region has the DNA TGTGCCTGGAGTGTAGGAACAGGCGAGCAGTACTTC.

The chain's CDR3 is CASRGGVNSNQPQHF. The CDR3 coding sequence is TGCGCCAGCAGAGGGGGTGTTAATAGCAATCAGCCCCAGCATTTT. The V and J genes are TRBV10-2 and TRBJ1-5; TRBD1 is a possible D gene (6 bases). V gave up 6 bases and J gave up 0 bases, with 12 bases separating them. The germline gives CDR1 WSHSY, CDR2 SAAADI. The CDR3 sequence is 15 residues long.

The CDR3 coding sequence is TGTGCCAGCAGCCCCCCCTATGATGCCGGGGAGCTGTTTTTT. Translating gives CASSPPYDAGELFF. The V gene is TRBV5-6, the J gene TRBJ2-2; D gene ambiguous. The CDR3 runs to 14 residues. Germline lookup yields CDR1 SGHDT and CDR2 YYEEEE. Trimming pared 4 bases from V and 6 bases from J, leaving 13 bases between.

The gene calls are TRBV30 and TRBJ1-4, with TRBD1 identical over 8 bases. J gave up 3 bases and V 6 bases, and 3 bases lay outside the gene matches. CDR3 length: 13 residues. From germline, CDR1 is GTSNPN and CDR2 SVGIG (reference sequence). The DNA for the CDR3 is TGTGCCTGCAGGGGGCAGGCTAATGAAAAACTGTTTTTT. Encoded protein: CACRGQANEKLFF.

This sequence joins TRBV2 and TRBJ2-1; 7 bases agree with TRBD2. V gave up 4 bases and J gave up 8 bases; unmatched junction bases: 2. The V gene's germline CDR1 is SNHLY and CDR2 FYNNEI. CDR3 length equals 12 residues. The CDR3 is CASSGTSDEQFF. In nucleotides, the CDR3 is TGTGCCAGCAGTGGGACTAGTGATGAGCAGTTCTTC.

V usage is TRBV5-6 and J usage is TRBJ2-3; 13 nucleotides match TRBD2. The CDR3 sequence is 18 residues long. The V segment lost 5 bases and the J segment 2 bases; nucleotides outside the gene matches: 11. Germline V gene data show CDR1 as SGHDT and CDR2 as YYEEEE. The CDR3 region is CASSLSKGLAGITDTQYF. DNA for the CDR3: TGTGCCAGCAGTTTGAGCAAGGGACTAGCGGGGATCACAGATACGCAGTATTTT.

This rearrangement joins TRBV28 to TRBJ2-7; no clear D. Germline V gene sequence: CDR1 MDHEN, CDR2 SYDVKM. Trimming shortened V by 3 bases and J by 3 bases, and 24 bases separated the two germline ends. CDR3 size: 18 residues. As DNA, the CDR3 is TGTGCCAGCAGTTTTTTTAACGTTAAGCGCATGCGTTACTACGAGCAGTACTTC. Its translation is CASSFFNVKRMRYYEQYF.

In this sample, this clone turned up a few times. The gene calls are TRBV4-1 and TRBJ1-2, with 9 bases lining up with TRBD1. The V gene's germline CDR1 is MGHRA and CDR2 YSYEKL. The CDR3 has 15 amino acids. V lost 4 bases to trimming and J lost 4 bases; unmatched junction nucleotides: 7. The CDR3 DNA is TGCGCCAGCAGCCCCCCCGGGACAGGGTCCTATGGCTACACCTTC. Protein sequence: CASSPPGTGSYGYTF.

This chain connects TRBV4-3 to TRBJ2-6, with a tentative D call TRBD1 (6 bases). The CDR3 extends over 16 amino acids. V lost 0 bases and J 3 bases, leaving 9 bases between the germline ends. CDR1 is LGHNA and CDR2 is YSLEER in the germline V gene. Here the CDR3 DNA reads TGCGCCAGCAGCCAAGAAGTAGGGGGTGGGGCCAACGTCCTGACTTTC. Its translation is CASSQEVGGGANVLTF.

V usage is TRBV5-4 and J usage is TRBJ1-1, with D uncertain. CDR3 length: 15 residues. The germline V and J ends were trimmed by 0 bases and 6 bases, with 15 bases remaining between them. Germline lookup yields CDR1 SGHNT and CDR2 YYREEE (reference sequence). CDR3 residues: CASSLVGLTRAEAFF. The CDR3 coding sequence is TGTGCCAGCAGCTTGGTCGGCCTCACGAGGGCTGAAGCTTTCTTT.

The V and J genes are TRBV6-5 and TRBJ2-1; 9 bases match TRBD2. V was clipped by 6 bases and J by 5 bases; unmatched bases: 5. CDR1 and CDR2 (germline): MNHEY, SVGAGI. This CDR3 contains 14 residues. As DNA, the CDR3 is TGTGCCAGCAGAAGTAGCGGGGGAAACAATGAGCAGTTCTTC. Translation: CASRSSGGNNEQFF.